This TCR beta chain derives from a study of shared clonotypes between healthy human individuals. In the case of this clone: Other DNA sequences within the sample encode an identical CDR3.

Between the trimmed V and J ends, which lost 2 bases and 3 bases, there was a span of 12 bases. Germline V gene data show CDR1 as MNHEY and CDR2 as SVGAGI. The CDR3 runs to 15 residues. CD8 cells classed as naive were CD45RO-negative and positively selected for CCR7, excluding terminally differentiated effector memory CD45RA+ cells. The protocol was immunoSEQ multiplex PCR, while the TCRdb copy is restricted to in-frame clones and leaves out a portion. Of some 2.1 million clones listed, approximately 92% were seen once; the top ten hold over 1.5%. The chain combines TRBV6-5 with TRBJ2-3; D may be TRBD1 (6 bases). The sequence was collected from a man between 18 and 29 years old in good health. Some clones in this sample may be carry-over from other donors' samples. Sequenced sample: naive CD8+ T cells from PBMCs. This CDR3 is CASSYSRGGTDTQYF. DNA of the CDR3: TGTGCCAGCAGTTACAGCAGGGGCGGAACAGATACGCAGTATTTT.